These 7 T cell receptor beta chains came from one sample sequenced in a study of molecular identifiers for immune sequencing clone quantification. MiXCR, run by TCRdb on the PCR reads, gives a single entry per CDR3 protein. The repertoire holds about half a million distinct CDR3 sequences, with about 21% as singletons. Sequences were obtained from naive CD8+ T cells from blood, with Jurkat cell RNA spiked in. Subset here: FACS-sorted CD8+CD4-CCR7+CD45RA+ naive T cells. These TCRs come from a human donor in good health. Some libraries in this study had Jurkat cell RNA spiked in.

Regarding this clonotype: A much larger clonotype is one base distant, so this may be a read error. This chain links TRBV20-1 with TRBJ2-3; 7 bases line up with TRBD2. The CDR3 has 15 residues. Germline lookup yields CDR1 DFQATT and CDR2 SNEGSKA (reference sequence). The CDR3 sequence: CSARVSSGTTDSQYF. Written as DNA, the CDR3 is TGCAGTGCTAGAGTATCTAGCGGAACCACAGATTCGCAGTATTTT.

There are many counts of this clonotype. This sequence joins TRBV4-3 and TRBJ1-3, with a possible D match to TRBD1 (5 bases). Germline-derived CDR1 and CDR2 are LGHNA and YSLEER. The V and J ends lost 0 bases and 2 bases respectively, with 11 bases between them. The CDR3 is 16 residues long. The chain's CDR3 is CASSQDFGGTGNTIYF. As DNA, the CDR3 is TGCGCCAGCAGCCAAGATTTCGGGGGAACTGGAAACACCATATATTTT.

This clonotype turned up a few times. This rearrangement joins TRBV6-2 or TRBV6-3 to TRBJ2-1; 10 nucleotides align to TRBD2. The J segment lost 4 bases and the V segment lost 3 bases, leaving 3 bases of the junction unmatched. The CDR3 has 15 residues. Germline V lookup: CDR1 MNHEY, CDR2 SVGEGT. As DNA, the CDR3 is TGTGCCAGCAGTTATAGCGGGAGGACGTACAATGAGCAGTTCTTC. Its translation: CASSYSGRTYNEQFF.

This clonotype has a count of ten or more. V usage is TRBV11-2 and J usage is TRBJ1-5; D not certain. The germline V gene has CDR1 SGHAT and CDR2 FQNNGV. This CDR3 contains 12 residues. V shed 4 bases and J shed 6 bases, with 7 bases lying between them. CDR3 coding DNA: TGTGCCAGCAGCTCCTCCGGTCAGCCCCAGCATTTT. It specifies CASSSSGQPQHF.

V gene TRBV27 combines with J gene TRBJ2-5, with D maybe TRBD2 (5 bases). CDR3 size: 17 residues. Germline-derived CDR1 and CDR2 are MNHEY and SMNVEV (reference sequence). Trimming shortened V by 1 base and J by 2 bases, and 17 bases separated the two germline ends. CDR3 coding DNA: TGTGCCAGCAGTTTATTTGGGAATTATCGGGGACAAGAGACCCAGTACTTC. It encodes CASSLFGNYRGQETQYF.

This clonotype was seen many times. The V and J genes are TRBV4-3 and TRBJ2-6; the D gene is possibly TRBD2 (5 bases). This CDR3 comprises 16 residues. The germline V gene encodes CDR1 LGHNA and CDR2 YSLEER. Trimming removed 0 bases at V and 0 bases at J, with 6 bases between. The CDR3 is CASSQDRGSGANVLTF. DNA of the CDR3: TGCGCCAGCAGCCAAGATCGGGGCTCTGGGGCCAACGTCCTGACTTTC.

This clonotype has only a few counts. The J gene is TRBJ1-3, the V gene TRBV3-1; 7 bases are shared with TRBD1. With V trimmed by 2 bases and J by 9 bases, 19 bases remained unmatched. The CDR3 contains 18 residues. Germline V lookup: CDR1 LGHDT, CDR2 YNNKEL (reference sequence). CDR3 bases: TGTGCCAGCAGCCAACTACACTCCGGACAGGACCCTAGGGTCACCATATATTTT. This translates into CASSQLHSGQDPRVTIYF.